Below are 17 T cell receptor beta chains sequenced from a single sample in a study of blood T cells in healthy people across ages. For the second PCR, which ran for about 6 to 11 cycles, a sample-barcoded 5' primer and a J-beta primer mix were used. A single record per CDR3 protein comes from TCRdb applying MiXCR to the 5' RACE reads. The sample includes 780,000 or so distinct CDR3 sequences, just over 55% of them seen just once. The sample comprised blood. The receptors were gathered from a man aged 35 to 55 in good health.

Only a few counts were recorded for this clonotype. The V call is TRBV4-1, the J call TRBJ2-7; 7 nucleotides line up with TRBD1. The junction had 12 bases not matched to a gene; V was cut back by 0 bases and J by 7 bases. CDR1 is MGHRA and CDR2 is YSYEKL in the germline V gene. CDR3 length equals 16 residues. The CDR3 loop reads CASSQEVTGPILEQYF. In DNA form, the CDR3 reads TGCGCCAGCAGCCAAGAGGTGACAGGGCCAATCTTGGAGCAGTACTTC.

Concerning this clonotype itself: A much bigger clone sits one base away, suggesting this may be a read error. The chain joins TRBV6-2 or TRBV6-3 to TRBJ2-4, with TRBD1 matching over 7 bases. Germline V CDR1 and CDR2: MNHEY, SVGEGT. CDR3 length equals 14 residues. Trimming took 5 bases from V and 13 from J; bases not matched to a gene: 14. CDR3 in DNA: TGTGCCAGCAGTAACAGGGGCAATTACAATGAGCAGTACTTC. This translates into CASSNRGNYNEQYF.

CDR3 DNA sequence: TGCGCCAGCAGCCCGGTTTGGGGCTATAATGAAAAACTGTTTTTT. It encodes CASSPVWGYNEKLFF. The chain links TRBV5-1 to TRBJ1-4; TRBD1 might be the D (5 bases). Germline V gene lookup returns CDR1 SGHRS and CDR2 YFSETQ. The V and J ends lost 4 bases and 4 bases respectively, with 14 bases between them. This CDR3 comprises 15 residues.

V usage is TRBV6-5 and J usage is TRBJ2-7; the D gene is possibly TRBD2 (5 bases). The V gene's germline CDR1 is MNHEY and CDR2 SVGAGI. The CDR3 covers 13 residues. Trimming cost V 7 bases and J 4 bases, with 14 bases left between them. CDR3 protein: CASTPPEGYEQYF. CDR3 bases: TGTGCCAGCACCCCACCAGAGGGTTACGAGCAGTACTTC.

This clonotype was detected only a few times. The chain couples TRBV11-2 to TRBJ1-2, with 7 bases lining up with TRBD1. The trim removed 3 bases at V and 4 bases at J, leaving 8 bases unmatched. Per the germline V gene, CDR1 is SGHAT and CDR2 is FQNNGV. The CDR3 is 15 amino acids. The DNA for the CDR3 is TGTGCCAGCAGCTTGAGTAGCAGGGGGGCCTATGGCTACACCTTC. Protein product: CASSLSSRGAYGYTF.

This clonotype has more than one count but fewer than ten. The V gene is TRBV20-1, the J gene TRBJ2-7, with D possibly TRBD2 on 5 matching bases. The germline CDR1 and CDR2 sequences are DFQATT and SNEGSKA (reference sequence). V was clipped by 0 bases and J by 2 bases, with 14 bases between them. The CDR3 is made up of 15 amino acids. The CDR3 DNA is TGCAGTGCTAGAGATGAGGGTTGGACCACCTACGAGCAGTACTTC. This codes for CSARDEGWTTYEQYF.

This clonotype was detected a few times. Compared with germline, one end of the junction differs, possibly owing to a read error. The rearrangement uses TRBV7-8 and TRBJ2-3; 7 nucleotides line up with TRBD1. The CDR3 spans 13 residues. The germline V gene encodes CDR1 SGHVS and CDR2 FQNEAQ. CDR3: CAGGADSTDTQYF. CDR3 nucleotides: TGCGCAGGGGGAGCTGATAGCACAGATACGCAGTATTTT. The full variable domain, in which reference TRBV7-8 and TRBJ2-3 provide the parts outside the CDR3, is GAGVSQSPRYKVAKRGQDVALRCDPISGHVSLFWYQQALGQGPEFLTYFQNEAQLDKSGLPSDRFFAERPEGSVSTLKIQRTQQEDSAVYLCAGGADSTDTQYFGPGTRLTVL.

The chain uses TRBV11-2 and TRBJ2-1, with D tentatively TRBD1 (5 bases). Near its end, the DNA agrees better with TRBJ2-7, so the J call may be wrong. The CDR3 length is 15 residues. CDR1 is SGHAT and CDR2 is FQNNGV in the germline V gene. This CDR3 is CASSLVPAGTYEQYF. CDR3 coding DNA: TGTGCCAGCAGCTTAGTTCCCGCAGGGACCTACGAGCAGTACTTC.

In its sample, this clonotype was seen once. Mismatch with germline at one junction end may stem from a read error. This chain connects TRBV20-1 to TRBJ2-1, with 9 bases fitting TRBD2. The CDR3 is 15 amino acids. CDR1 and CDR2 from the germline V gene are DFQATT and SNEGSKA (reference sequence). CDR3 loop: CSARVAGGPHNELFF. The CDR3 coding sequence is TGCAGTGCTAGAGTCGCGGGAGGGCCGCACAATGAGCTGTTCTTC.

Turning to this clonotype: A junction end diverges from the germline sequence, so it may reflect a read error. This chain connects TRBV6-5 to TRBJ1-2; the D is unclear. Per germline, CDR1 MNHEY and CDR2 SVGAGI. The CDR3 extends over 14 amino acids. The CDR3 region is CASSDSNGIEGYTF. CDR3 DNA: TGTGCCAGCAGTGACTCGAACGGGATCGAGGGCTACACCTTC.

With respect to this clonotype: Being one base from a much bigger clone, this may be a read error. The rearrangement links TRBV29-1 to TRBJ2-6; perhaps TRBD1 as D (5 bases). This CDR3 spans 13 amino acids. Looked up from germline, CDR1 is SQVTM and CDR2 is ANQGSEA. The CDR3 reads CSVEGSGADVLTF. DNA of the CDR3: TGCAGCGTTGAAGGGTCTGGGGCCGACGTCCTGACTTTC.

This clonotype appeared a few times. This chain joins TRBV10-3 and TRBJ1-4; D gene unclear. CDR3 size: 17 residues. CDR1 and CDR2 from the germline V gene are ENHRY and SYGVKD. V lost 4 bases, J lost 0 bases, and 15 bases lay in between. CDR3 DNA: TGTGCCATCAGTGCGGGGAGGCCTGCCGCAACTAATGAAAAACTGTTTTTT. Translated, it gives CAISAGRPAATNEKLFF.

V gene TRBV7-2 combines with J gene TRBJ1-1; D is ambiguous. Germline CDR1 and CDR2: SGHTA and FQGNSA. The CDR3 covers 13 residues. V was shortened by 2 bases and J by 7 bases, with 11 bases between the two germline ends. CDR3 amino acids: CASSLWLGSEAFF. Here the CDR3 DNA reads TGTGCCAGCAGCTTATGGTTAGGAAGTGAAGCTTTCTTT.

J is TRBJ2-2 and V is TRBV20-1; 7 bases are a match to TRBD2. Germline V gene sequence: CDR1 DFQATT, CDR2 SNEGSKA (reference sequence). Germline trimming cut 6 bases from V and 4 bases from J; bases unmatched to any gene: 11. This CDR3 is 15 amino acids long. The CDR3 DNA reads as TGCAGTGCCCCCCTAGGACTAGTGGGCACCGGGGAGCTGTTTTTT. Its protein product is CSAPLGLVGTGELFF.

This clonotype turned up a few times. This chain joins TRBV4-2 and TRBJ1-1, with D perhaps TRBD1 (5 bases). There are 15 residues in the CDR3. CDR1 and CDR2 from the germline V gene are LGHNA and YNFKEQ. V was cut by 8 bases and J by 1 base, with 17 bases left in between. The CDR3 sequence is CASGWSGVENTEAFF. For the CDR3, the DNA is TGTGCCAGCGGCTGGTCGGGGGTTGAGAACACTGAAGCTTTCTTT.

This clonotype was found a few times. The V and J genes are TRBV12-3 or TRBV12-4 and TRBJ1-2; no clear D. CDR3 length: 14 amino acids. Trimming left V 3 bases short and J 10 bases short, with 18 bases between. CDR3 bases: TGTGCCAGCAGTTTGTTCCCGTCAGGTGACGACTACACCTTC. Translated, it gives CASSLFPSGDDYTF.

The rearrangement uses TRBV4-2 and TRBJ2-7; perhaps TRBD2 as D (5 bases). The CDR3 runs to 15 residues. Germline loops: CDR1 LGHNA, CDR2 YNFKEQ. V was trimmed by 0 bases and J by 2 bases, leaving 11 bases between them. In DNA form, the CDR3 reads TGTGCCAGCAGCCAAGATATGACGGGAACCTACGAGCAGTACTTC. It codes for CASSQDMTGTYEQYF.